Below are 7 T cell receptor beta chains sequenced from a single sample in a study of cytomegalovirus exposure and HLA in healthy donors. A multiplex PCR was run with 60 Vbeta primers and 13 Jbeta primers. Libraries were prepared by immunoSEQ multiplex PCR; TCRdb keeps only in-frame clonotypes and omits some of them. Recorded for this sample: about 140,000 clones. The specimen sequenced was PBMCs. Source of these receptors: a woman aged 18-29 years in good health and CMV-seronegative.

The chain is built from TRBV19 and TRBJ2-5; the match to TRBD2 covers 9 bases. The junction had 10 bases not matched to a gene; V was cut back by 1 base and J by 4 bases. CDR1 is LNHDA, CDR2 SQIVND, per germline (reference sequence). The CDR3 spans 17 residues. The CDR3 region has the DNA TGTGCCAGTAGTATAGGGCTGGCTAGCGGGGATTTAGAGACCCAGTACTTC. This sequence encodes CASSIGLASGDLETQYF.

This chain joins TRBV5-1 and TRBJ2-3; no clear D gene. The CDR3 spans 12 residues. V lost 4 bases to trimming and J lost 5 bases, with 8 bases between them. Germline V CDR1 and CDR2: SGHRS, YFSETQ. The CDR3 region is CASSVQEDTQYF. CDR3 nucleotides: TGCGCCAGCAGCGTCCAGGAAGATACGCAGTATTTT.

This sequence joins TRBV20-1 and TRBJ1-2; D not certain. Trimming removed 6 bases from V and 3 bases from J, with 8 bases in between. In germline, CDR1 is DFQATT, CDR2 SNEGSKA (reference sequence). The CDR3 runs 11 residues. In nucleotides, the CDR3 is TGCAGTGCGGAACAGTACTATGGCTACACCTTC. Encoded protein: CSAEQYYGYTF.

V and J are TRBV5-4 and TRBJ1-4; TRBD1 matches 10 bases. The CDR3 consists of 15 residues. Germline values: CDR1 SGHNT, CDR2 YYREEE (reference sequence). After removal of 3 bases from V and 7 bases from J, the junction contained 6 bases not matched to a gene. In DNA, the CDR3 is TGTGCCAGCAGCTCCCGGACAGGGGGAGGTGAAAAACTGTTTTTT. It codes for CASSSRTGGGEKLFF.

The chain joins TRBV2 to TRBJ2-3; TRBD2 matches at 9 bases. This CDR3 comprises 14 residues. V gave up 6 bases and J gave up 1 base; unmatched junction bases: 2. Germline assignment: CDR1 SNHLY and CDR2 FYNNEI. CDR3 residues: CASRREGGTDTQYF. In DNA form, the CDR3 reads TGTGCCAGCAGGCGGGAGGGGGGCACAGATACGCAGTATTTT. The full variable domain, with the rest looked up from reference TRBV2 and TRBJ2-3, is EPEVTQTPSHQVTQMGQEVILRCVPISNHLYFYWYRQILGQKVEFLVSFYNNEISEKSEIFDDQFSVERPDGSNFTLKIRSTKLEDSAMYFCASRREGGTDTQYFGPGTRLTVL.

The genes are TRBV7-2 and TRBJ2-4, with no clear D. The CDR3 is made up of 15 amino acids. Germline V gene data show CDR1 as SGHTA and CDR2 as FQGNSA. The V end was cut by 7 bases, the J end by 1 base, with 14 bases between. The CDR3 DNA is TGTGCCAGCACAAACACCAGAGCGGCCAAAAACATTCAGTACTTC. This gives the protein CASTNTRAAKNIQYF.

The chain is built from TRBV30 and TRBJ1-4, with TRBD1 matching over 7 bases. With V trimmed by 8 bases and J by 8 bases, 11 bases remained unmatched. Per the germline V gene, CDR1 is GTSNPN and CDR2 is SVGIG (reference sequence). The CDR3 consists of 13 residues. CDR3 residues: CAVLQGRGEKLFF. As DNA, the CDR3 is TGTGCCGTACTACAGGGGAGAGGGGAAAAACTGTTTTTT.